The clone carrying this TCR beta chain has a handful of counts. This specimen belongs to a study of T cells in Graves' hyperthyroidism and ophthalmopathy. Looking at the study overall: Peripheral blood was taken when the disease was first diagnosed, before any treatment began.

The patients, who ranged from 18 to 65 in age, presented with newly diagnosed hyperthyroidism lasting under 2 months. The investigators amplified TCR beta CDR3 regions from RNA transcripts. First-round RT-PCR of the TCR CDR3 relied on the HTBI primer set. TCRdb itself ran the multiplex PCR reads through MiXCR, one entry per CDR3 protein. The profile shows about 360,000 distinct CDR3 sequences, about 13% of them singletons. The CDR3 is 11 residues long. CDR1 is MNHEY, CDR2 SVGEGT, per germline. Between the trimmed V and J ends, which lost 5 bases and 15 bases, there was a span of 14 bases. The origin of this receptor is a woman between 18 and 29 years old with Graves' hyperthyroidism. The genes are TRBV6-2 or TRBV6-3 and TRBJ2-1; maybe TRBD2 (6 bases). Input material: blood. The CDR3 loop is CASSPPGDLFF. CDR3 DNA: TGTGCCAGCAGTCCGCCGGGGGATCTGTTCTTC.